This is a list of T cell receptor beta chains from one sample in a study of blood T cell repertoires in COVID-19. Data came from immunoSEQ multiplex PCR; TCRdb stores just in-frame clones and leaves some out. The sample carries 150,000 to 200,000 clones, less than 90% recorded once. The source material was peripheral blood. The source is a man between 65 and 79 years old with active or convalescent COVID-19. Each CDR3 is given with its conserved first and last residue. D genes are given only for firm matches. Only some rows state a clone size, as once, few, many or a class for expanded clones.

j_call: TRBJ1-3; clone_size: -; v_call: TRBV5-1; d_call: TRBD1; cdr3_nt: TGCGCCAGCAGCGGGACAGGGTACGGAAACACCATATATTTT; cdr3_aa: CASSGTGYGNTIYF
j_call: TRBJ1-2; clone_size: -; v_call: TRBV5-1; d_call: -; cdr3_nt: TGCGCCAGCAGCCCCCTCCCAGGGGTCACGGGGGGCTACACCTTC; cdr3_aa: CASSPLPGVTGGYTF
j_call: TRBJ1-4; clone_size: -; v_call: TRBV4-3; d_call: -; cdr3_nt: TGCGCCAGCAGCCCTTACCTTCCCGGCGGGGATGAAAAACTGTTTTTT; cdr3_aa: CASSPYLPGGDEKLFF
j_call: TRBJ2-1; clone_size: -; v_call: TRBV27; d_call: -; cdr3_nt: TGTGCCAGCAGTTTAGGCGGGGCCGGGAATGAGCAGTTCTTC; cdr3_aa: CASSLGGAGNEQFF
j_call: TRBJ1-4; clone_size: -; v_call: TRBV10-1; d_call: -; cdr3_nt: TGCGCCAGCAGTGAATTTCAGGGTGGGGAAAAACTGTTTTTT; cdr3_aa: CASSEFQGGEKLFF
j_call: TRBJ2-7; clone_size: -; v_call: TRBV6-2/TRBV6-3; d_call: TRBD1; cdr3_nt: TGTGCCAGCAGCAACTCCCCGAACCGGGACAGTCCCTACGAGCAGTACTTC; cdr3_aa: CASSNSPNRDSPYEQYF
j_call: TRBJ1-2; clone_size: -; v_call: TRBV7-2; d_call: -; cdr3_nt: TGTGCCAGCAGCTTCTGGGAGGGGGGCGGTAACTATGGCTACACCTTC; cdr3_aa: CASSFWEGGGNYGYTF
j_call: TRBJ2-2; clone_size: -; v_call: TRBV5-1; d_call: -; cdr3_nt: TGCGCCAGCAGATCCAATGCCGGGGAGCTGTTTTTT; cdr3_aa: CASRSNAGELFF
j_call: TRBJ2-2; clone_size: -; v_call: TRBV19; d_call: -; cdr3_nt: TGTGCCAGTAGTCCAGACAGAGCCTGGGCCGGGGAGCTGTTTTTT; cdr3_aa: CASSPDRAWAGELFF
j_call: TRBJ1-1; clone_size: once; v_call: TRBV28; d_call: -; cdr3_nt: TGTGCCAGCAGTTTCCCGGGTAGCATGAACACTGAAGCTTTCTTT; cdr3_aa: CASSFPGSMNTEAFF